This TCR beta chain was found in a study of a mutant IDH1 vaccine in newly diagnosed glioma. Overall study: The patients received vaccinations eight times, in weeks 1, 3, 5, 7, 11, 15, 19 and 23. Patients previously underwent radiotherapy, temozolomide, or both, and most underwent both.

Profiling relied on immunoSEQ multiplex PCR, and the TCRdb table lists in-frame clones only, not all of them. Here the sample spans roughly 110,000 clones, under 90% being singletons. Study observations and caveats: Overall, 90% to 95% of patients had vaccine-induced immune responses.

As concerns this clone: Its antigen is not known.

The CDR3 runs 17 residues. Germline trimming cut 3 bases from V and 3 bases from J; bases unmatched to any gene: 8. CDR1 SGDLS and CDR2 YYNGEE come from the germline V gene. Time point indicated: week 11, during vaccination. The vaccine gave 300 ug of a 20-mer mutant IDH1 peptide subcutaneously per dose. The material sequenced was PBMCs, taken from a glioma patient whose treatment included an IDH1 peptide vaccine. This chain joins TRBV9 and TRBJ2-2; TRBD1 matches 10 bases. The sequence was collected from a woman in her forties or fifties with glioma. This CDR3 is CASSAPGQGIDTGELFF. As DNA, the CDR3 is TGTGCCAGCAGCGCCCCGGGACAGGGGATAGACACCGGGGAGCTGTTTTTT. Filled out from reference TRBV9 and TRBJ2-2, the complete variable domain reads DSGVTQTPKHLITATGQRVTLRCSPRSGDLSVYWYQQSLDQGLQFLIQYYNGEERAKGNILERFSAQQFPDLHSELNLSSLELGDSALYFCASSAPGQGIDTGELFFGEGSRLTVL.